This T cell receptor (beta chain) appears in the sequencing data of a study of PD-1 blockade in classical Hodgkin lymphoma. Time point meaning: cycle 4 day 1 (C4D1), after 6 weeks of nivolumab. Following autologous stem cell transplantation, relapse occurred in every patient, and exposure to brentuximab vedotin varied. This clone has at least ten counts. Data came from immunoSEQ multiplex PCR; TCRdb stores just in-frame clones and leaves some out. Of nearly 25,000 clones listed, around three quarters are singletons. The V segment lost 8 bases and the J segment 4 bases; nucleotides outside the gene matches: 9. The CDR3 is made up of 14 amino acids. Germline CDR1 is SNHLY and CDR2 is FYNNEI.

The TCR originated in a human donor with classical Hodgkin lymphoma. Source: peripheral blood mononuclear cells (PBMCs), taken before the fourth cycle of nivolumab. The chain has TRBV2 and TRBJ1-2; TRBD1 matches at 8 bases. CDR3 sequence (DNA): TGTGCCAGCGTGGACAGGGCCCGGCCCTATGGCTACACCTTC. This encodes CASVDRARPYGYTF. The whole variable domain, filled in from reference TRBV2 and TRBJ1-2, reads EPEVTQTPSHQVTQMGQEVILRCVPISNHLYFYWYRQILGQKVEFLVSFYNNEISEKSEIFDDQFSVERPDGSNFTLKIRSTKLEDSAMYFCASVDRARPYGYTFGSGTRLTVV.